The subject of this entry is one T cell receptor (beta chain). Its antigen remains unidentified. Additional DNA sequences in this sample encode the identical CDR3. The sample comes from a study of beta chain features in type 1 diabetes. The study, taken as a whole, reports: Moderate but significant shortening of TCRB CDR3s was recorded in all four CD4+ subsets from Type 1 diabetes patients. Within the patient group, naive, central memory and Treg TCRB repertoires appeared more similar to each other than within healthy donors. Shorter templates might be favored by PCR, equally in patients and controls.

It was via CD45RO/CCR7/CD25/CD127/CD95/CD27 that CD4+ naive, central memory, regulatory and stem cell-like memory cells were sorted. V dropped 2 bases and J dropped 4 bases, with 9 bases sitting between them. CDR1 is GTSNPN and CDR2 is SVGIG in the germline V gene (reference sequence). The CDR3 runs 13 residues. Investigators reverse transcribed all isolated RNA, so they sequenced expressed TCRB transcripts. Assay: immunoSEQ multiplex PCR; the TCRdb copy retains only in-frame clones and omits some. The sample shows about 340,000 clones, less than 15% of them seen only once. Sequenced: naive CD4+ T cells from blood. The rearrangement links TRBV30 to TRBJ1-5; maybe TRBD1 (5 bases). The TCR comes from a woman aged 18-29 years with type 1 diabetes. CDR3 bases: TGTGCCTGGAGTCTCCAGGGAAATCAGCCCCAGCATTTT. This gives the protein CAWSLQGNQPQHF.